This T cell receptor (beta chain) was recovered during a study of a mutant IDH1 vaccine in newly diagnosed glioma. Libraries were prepared by immunoSEQ multiplex PCR; TCRdb keeps only in-frame clonotypes and omits some of them. The sample carries about 30,000 clones, about 79% recorded once. Time point given: week 5, during vaccination. Each dose of the vaccine consisted of 300 ug of mutant IDH1 20-mer peptide, with topical imiquimod. As for this clone: Its antigen is unidentified.

The sequences come from PBMCs, collected from a glioma patient whose treatment included an IDH1 peptide vaccine. This sequence originates from a man aged 30-40 years with glioma.

This CDR3 reads CAWKQETSTDTQYF. Here the CDR3 DNA reads TGTGCCTGGAAACAGGAGACTAGCACAGATACGCAGTATTTT. V gene TRBV30 combines with J gene TRBJ2-3; possible D gene TRBD1, 5 bases. Germline V gene sequence: CDR1 GTSNPN, CDR2 SVGIG (reference sequence). CDR3 size: 14 residues. V was trimmed by 4 bases and J by 0 bases, leaving 11 bases between them.